The next 17 T cell receptor beta chains were all read from a single sample in a study of cytomegalovirus exposure and HLA in healthy donors. Amplification used 60 Vbeta primers and 13 Jbeta primers. Data came from immunoSEQ multiplex PCR; TCRdb stores just in-frame clones and leaves some out. Among approximately 150,000 clones listed, approximately 80% were seen once. What was sequenced was PBMCs. Receptors originate from a man aged 25 to 40 in good health and CMV-seropositive.

The rearrangement joins TRBV29-1 to TRBJ2-7; D is possibly TRBD1 (6 bases). The length of the CDR3 is 12 residues. Germline CDR1 SQVTM, CDR2 ANQGSEA. V was cut by 2 bases and J by 1 base, with 6 bases left in between. CDR3 bases: TGCAGCGTTGAAACAGGGTCCTACGAGCAGTACTTC. Residues: CSVETGSYEQYF.

In this sample, this clone turned up a few times. V is TRBV7-8 and J is TRBJ2-1; maybe TRBD2 (6 bases). The CDR3 is 15 residues long. V dropped 5 bases and J dropped 3 bases, with 14 bases sitting between them. Germline-derived CDR1 and CDR2 are SGHVS and FQNEAQ. The CDR3 DNA follows: TGTGCCAGCAGCCCCCGGGAGACCAACTACAATGAGCAGTTCTTC. Its protein is CASSPRETNYNEQFF.

J is TRBJ2-2 and V is TRBV19; weak D call: TRBD2 (5 bases). V was cut by 3 bases and J by 7 bases, with 6 bases left in between. The CDR3 has 12 amino acids. Per the germline V gene, CDR1 is LNHDA and CDR2 is SQIVND (reference sequence). Written as DNA, the CDR3 is TGTGCCAGTAGTATCGGGGTCGGGGAGCTGTTTTTT. Encoded protein: CASSIGVGELFF.

This chain uses TRBV11-2 with TRBJ1-1; maybe TRBD1 (5 bases). CDR1 and CDR2 from the germline V gene are SGHAT and FQNNGV. The CDR3 loop spans 17 amino acids. Trimming cost V 4 bases and J 7 bases, with 25 bases left between them. This CDR3 is CASSSRRVYRPSNEAFF. In nucleotides, the CDR3 is TGTGCCAGCAGCTCAAGACGGGTATACAGGCCGAGTAATGAAGCTTTCTTT.

The CDR3 coding sequence is TGTGCCAGCAGTTTTGGGGACAGGGGACGTCAGCCCCAGCATTTT. As protein: CASSFGDRGRQPQHF. This chain joins TRBV28 and TRBJ1-5, with 10 bases that match TRBD1. Germline V gene lookup returns CDR1 MDHEN and CDR2 SYDVKM. Trimming cost V 3 bases and J 6 bases; bases outside gene matches: 5. The CDR3 extends over 15 amino acids.

A remark on this clone: The junction and the germline gene differ at one end; a read error may be behind it. This chain links TRBV7-9 with TRBJ1-2, with D uncertain. The germline CDR1 and CDR2 sequences are SEHNR and FQNEAQ (reference sequence). This CDR3 contains 15 residues. The CDR3 DNA reads as TGTTCCAGCAGCTCCCCAGCGGATGTAGGTAGGCGCTACACCTTC. Its translation: CSSSSPADVGRRYTF.

Details on this clone: The CDR3 carries no conserved terminal phenylalanine or tryptophan, so it likely arises from a read error. The chain couples TRBV5-1 to TRBJ1-6; D is possibly TRBD1 (6 bases). The germline V and J ends were trimmed by 0 bases and 8 bases, with 15 bases remaining between them. This CDR3 comprises 16 residues. CDR1 is SGHRS and CDR2 is YFSETQ in the germline V gene. In nucleotides, the CDR3 is TGCGCCAGCAGCTTGGTTGTGGGGGCGCAAGATTCACCCCTCCACTCT. It yields the protein CASSLVVGAQDSPLHS.

V is TRBV19 and J is TRBJ1-5; the D gene is possibly TRBD1 (6 bases). Germline V lookup: CDR1 LNHDA, CDR2 SQIVND (reference sequence). The CDR3 is made up of 16 amino acids. Deletions cut 5 bases from V and 0 bases from J, with 14 bases between. In DNA form, the CDR3 reads TGTGCCAGTAGTGTAAAACAGGGTTATAGCAATCAGCCCCAGCATTTT. Amino acids: CASSVKQGYSNQPQHF.

This clone was counted a single time. In DNA form, the CDR3 reads TGTGCCATCAGTGAGGACAACACAGATACGCAGTATTTT. This sequence encodes CAISEDNTDTQYF. The chain has TRBV10-3 and TRBJ2-3; D is unresolved. CDR1 and CDR2 from the germline V gene are ENHRY and SYGVKD. This CDR3 is 13 amino acids long. The V end lost 2 bases, the J end lost 2 bases, and 5 bases lay between the germline ends.

The V and J genes are TRBV9 and TRBJ2-7; possibly TRBD1 for D (6 bases). The germline CDR1 and CDR2 sequences are SGDLS and YYNGEE. CDR3 length equals 17 residues. The V gene lost 4 bases and the J gene lost 0 bases, with 20 bases spanning the gap. The CDR3 DNA reads as TGTGCCAGCAGCCCGACCTCCCCGGGGACACTCTCCTACGAGCAGTACTTC. It translates to CASSPTSPGTLSYEQYF.

The rearrangement links TRBV5-1 to TRBJ2-2; 8 positions agree with TRBD2. Germline values: CDR1 SGHRS, CDR2 YFSETQ. V was pared by 6 bases and J by 0 bases, with 13 bases of the junction left unmatched. The CDR3 sequence is 18 residues long. CDR3 DNA: TGCGCCAGCACCTACCGCCGACGGGGGGGTCCGAACACCGGGGAGCTGTTTTTT. This sequence encodes CASTYRRRGGPNTGELFF. The full variable domain, its missing parts supplied by reference TRBV5-1 and TRBJ2-2, is KAGVTQTPRYLIKTRGQQVTLSCSPISGHRSVSWYQQTPGQGLQFLFEYFSETQRNKGNFPGRFSGRQFSNSRSEMNVSTLELGDSALYLCASTYRRRGGPNTGELFFGEGSRLTVL.

The table lists this clone with a count of one. This chain connects TRBV7-8 to TRBJ2-5; no definite D call. The ends were cut back, 3 bases at V and 5 bases at J, with 4 bases in the middle. The CDR3 contains 11 residues. Germline lookup yields CDR1 SGHVS and CDR2 FQNEAQ. The CDR3 region has the DNA TGTGCCAGCAGCTTTATGGAGACCCAGTACTTC. Translation: CASSFMETQYF.

The rearrangement links TRBV19 to TRBJ1-3; D not certain. The last part of the DNA fits TRBJ2-2 better; the J call may be wrong. CDR1 LNHDA and CDR2 SQIVND come from the germline V gene (reference sequence). The length of the CDR3 is 13 residues. CDR3 bases: TGTGCCAGTAAGCCACAGAACACCGGGGAGCTGTTTTTT. This sequence encodes CASKPQNTGELFF.

The CDR3 is CASSVGPQAYNEQFF. DNA for the CDR3: TGTGCCAGCAGCGTAGGCCCCCAAGCGTACAATGAGCAGTTCTTC. The chain combines TRBV9 with TRBJ2-1, with D hard to call. The V end was cut by 0 bases, the J end by 4 bases, with 11 bases between. Germline CDR1 and CDR2: SGDLS and YYNGEE. This CDR3 is built from 15 residues.

The chain employs TRBV27 and TRBJ1-4, with D possibly TRBD1 on 5 matching bases. The V gene lost 2 bases and the J gene lost 7 bases, with 11 bases spanning the gap. The CDR3 covers 14 residues. Germline V gene sequence: CDR1 MNHEY, CDR2 SMNVEV (reference sequence). The CDR3 DNA reads TGTGCCAGCAGTTTAAAGGGGCGTGGTGAAAAACTGTTTTTT. Amino acids: CASSLKGRGEKLFF. Full variable domain (rest looked up from reference TRBV27 and TRBJ1-4): EAQVTQNPRYLITVTGKKLTVTCSQNMNHEYMSWYRQDPGLGLRQIYYSMNVEVTDKGDVPEGYKVSRKEKRNFPLILESPSPNQTSLYFCASSLKGRGEKLFFGSGTQLSVL.

V is TRBV15 and J is TRBJ2-2, with a possible D match to TRBD2 (6 bases). The germline gives CDR1 LNHNV, CDR2 YYDKDF (reference sequence). The CDR3 has 18 residues. Trimming stripped 4 bases from V and 3 bases from J, with 21 bases between. CDR3 bases: TGTGCCACCAGCATCCAGGACGTTCCTAGCGAGTACACCGGGGAGCTGTTTTTT. Amino acid sequence: CATSIQDVPSEYTGELFF.

On this clone: This specimen includes other DNA sequences encoding the same CDR3. The rearrangement links TRBV5-1 to TRBJ1-1; 7 bases are shared with TRBD1. In germline, CDR1 is SGHRS, CDR2 YFSETQ. This CDR3 region has 14 residues. V was pared by 4 bases and J by 2 bases, with 5 bases of the junction left unmatched. This chain's CDR3 is CASSPGQPNTEAFF. The CDR3 region has the DNA TGCGCCAGCAGCCCGGGACAGCCTAACACTGAAGCTTTCTTT.